A selection of T cell receptor beta chains follows, all from one sample in a study of T cell responses to AZD1222 COVID-19 vaccine. Libraries were prepared by immunoSEQ multiplex PCR; TCRdb keeps only in-frame clonotypes and omits some of them. The repertoire consists of around 120,000 clones, with approximately 90% occurring once and the leading ten covering 2% to 2.5%. The sample in question was peripheral blood, obtained on day 0 of AZD1222 vaccination. The receptors here all came from an adult in good health. CDR3s include the opening cysteine and the closing phenylalanine or tryptophan. The order of the fields is CDR3 protein, CDR3 DNA, J gene, V gene, clone size, D gene. D genes are given only for firm matches. Expanded clones get a size class; other rows say once, few or many, or leave the size out.

CATSGTSSRQPQHF | TGTGCCACCAGTGGGACCTCGAGCCGGCAGCCCCAGCATTTT | TRBJ1-5 | TRBV24-1 | NA | NA
CASSLSRTVNTEAFF | TGTGCCAGCAGCTTATCCAGGACAGTGAACACTGAAGCTTTCTTT | TRBJ1-1 | TRBV7-8 | NA | NA
CASSLSGLAIEQFF | TGTGCCAGCAGCTTGAGCGGACTAGCAATTGAGCAGTTCTTC | TRBJ2-1 | TRBV5-6 | NA | TRBD2
CASRSSGGSPPQETQYF | TGTGCCAGCAGGTCTAGCGGGGGATCACCCCCCCAAGAGACCCAGTACTTC | TRBJ2-5 | TRBV27 | once | TRBD2
CASSSTDTQYF | TGTGCCAGCAGTAGCACAGATACGCAGTATTTT | TRBJ2-3 | TRBV27 | once | NA
CASRRGLVYGYTF | TGTGCCAGCAGACGGGGGCTCGTATATGGCTACACCTTC | TRBJ1-2 | TRBV6-5 | NA | NA
CAWRRHNEQFF | TGTGCCTGGAGACGGCACAATGAGCAGTTCTTC | TRBJ2-1 | TRBV30 | few | NA
CASSQGRVAGGKDTQYF | TGTGCCAGCAGCCAAGGTCGCGTAGCGGGAGGGAAGGATACGCAGTATTTT | TRBJ2-3 | TRBV3-1/TRBV3-2 | NA | TRBD2
CASSLTDYQPQHF | TGTGCCAGCAGCTTAACAGATTATCAGCCCCAGCATTTT | TRBJ1-5 | TRBV7-8 | NA | NA
CASRLQKGSTEAFF | TGTGCCAGTAGACTACAGAAAGGGAGCACTGAAGCTTTCTTT | TRBJ1-1 | TRBV19 | NA | NA
CASSVGGVNTGELFF | TGTGCCAGCAGCGTTGGCGGGGTGAACACCGGGGAGCTGTTTTTT | TRBJ2-2 | TRBV9 | NA | NA
CASTSDLNTEAFF | TGTGCCAGCACCTCAGACTTGAACACTGAAGCTTTCTTT | TRBJ1-1 | TRBV2 | NA | NA
CASSDEAGAGPQGQYF | TGCGCCAGCAGTGATGAGGCGGGGGCAGGGCCCCAGGGGCAGTACTTC | TRBJ2-7 | TRBV10-2 | NA | NA
CASSLKGAGELFF | TGTGCCAGCAGTTTAAAGGGGGCCGGGGAGCTGTTTTTT | TRBJ2-2 | TRBV12-3/TRBV12-4 | NA | NA
CASSRSGQDNSPLHF | TGTGCCAGCAGTCGCTCGGGGCAGGATAATTCACCCCTCCACTTT | TRBJ1-6 | TRBV6-4 | NA | NA
CASSLGPLAGSGEQFF | TGTGCCAGCAGCTTAGGTCCCCTAGCGGGATCAGGTGAGCAGTTCTTC | TRBJ2-1 | TRBV11-3 | NA | TRBD2
CASSLGRGDWETQYF | TGTGCCAGCAGCTTGGGCCGGGGGGACTGGGAGACCCAGTACTTC | TRBJ2-5 | TRBV7-8 | NA | TRBD2
CASSYSPASWRRGTEAFF | TGTGCCAGCAGTTACTCGCCTGCAAGCTGGAGAAGAGGCACTGAAGCTTTCTTT | TRBJ1-1 | TRBV6-2/TRBV6-3 | NA | NA
CASSTGTGISREKLFF | TGTGCCAGCAGTACCGGGACAGGTATTTCGAGAGAAAAACTGTTTTTT | TRBJ1-4 | TRBV2 | NA | TRBD1
CASSLWQGKGYTF | TGTGCCAGCAGTTTGTGGCAGGGGAAAGGCTACACCTTC | TRBJ1-2 | TRBV28 | once | NA
CAWSRLASYEQYF | TGTGCCTGGAGTAGGCTAGCTTCCTACGAGCAGTACTTC | TRBJ2-7 | TRBV30 | NA | NA
CASSFSGRAYSWDNEQFF | TGTGCCAGCAGTTTTTCCGGGCGAGCCTATTCATGGGACAATGAGCAGTTCTTC | TRBJ2-1 | TRBV27 | NA | NA
CASSFESLRNSPLHF | TGTGCCAGCAGTTTTGAAAGTCTCCGGAATTCACCCCTCCACTTT | TRBJ1-6 | TRBV27 | NA | NA